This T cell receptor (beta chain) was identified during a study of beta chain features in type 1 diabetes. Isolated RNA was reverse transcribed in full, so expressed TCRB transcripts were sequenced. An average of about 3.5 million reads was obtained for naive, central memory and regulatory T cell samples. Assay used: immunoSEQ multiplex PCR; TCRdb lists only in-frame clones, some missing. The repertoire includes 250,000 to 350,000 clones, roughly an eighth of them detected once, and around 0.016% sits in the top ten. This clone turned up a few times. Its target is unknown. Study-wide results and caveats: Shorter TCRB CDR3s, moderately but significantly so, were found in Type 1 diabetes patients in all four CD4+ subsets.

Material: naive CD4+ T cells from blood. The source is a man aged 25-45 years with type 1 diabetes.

The CDR3 DNA is TGTGCCAGCAGCCCCCCCAGGACAGGGAACACTGAAGCTTTCTTT. Its protein product is CASSPPRTGNTEAFF. This chain joins TRBV11-2 and TRBJ1-1; TRBD1 matches at 7 bases. Trimming took 5 bases from V and 1 from J; bases not matched to a gene: 7. This CDR3 region has 15 residues. Germline-derived CDR1 and CDR2 are SGHAT and FQNNGV.